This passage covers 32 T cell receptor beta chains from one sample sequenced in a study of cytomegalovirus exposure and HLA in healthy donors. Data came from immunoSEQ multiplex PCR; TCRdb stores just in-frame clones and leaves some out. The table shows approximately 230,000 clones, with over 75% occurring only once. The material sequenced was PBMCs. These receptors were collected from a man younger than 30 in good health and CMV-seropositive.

Written as DNA, the CDR3 is TGTGCCACCACGGACAGCTACAATGAGCAGTTCTTC. Protein product: CATTDSYNEQFF. J is TRBJ2-1 and V is TRBV19; D might be TRBD1 (6 bases). This CDR3 comprises 12 residues. Trimming removed 10 bases at V and 3 bases at J, with 10 bases between. Germline CDR1 is LNHDA and CDR2 is SQIVND (reference sequence). Full variable domain (outside the CDR3, taken from reference TRBV19 and TRBJ2-1): DGGITQSPKYLFRKEGQNVTLSCEQNLNHDAMYWYRQDPGQGLRLIYYSQIVNDFQKGDIAEGYSVSREKKESFPLTVTSAQKNPTAFYLCATTDSYNEQFFGPGTRLTVL.

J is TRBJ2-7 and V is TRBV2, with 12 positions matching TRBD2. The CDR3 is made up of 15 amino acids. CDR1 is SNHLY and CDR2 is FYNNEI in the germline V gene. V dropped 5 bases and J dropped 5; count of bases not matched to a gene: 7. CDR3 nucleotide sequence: TGTGCCAGCAGTCCCTTACTAGCGGGAGGAAACGAGCAGTACTTC. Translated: CASSPLLAGGNEQYF. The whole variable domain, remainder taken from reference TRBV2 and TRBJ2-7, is EPEVTQTPSHQVTQMGQEVILRCVPISNHLYFYWYRQILGQKVEFLVSFYNNEISEKSEIFDDQFSVERPDGSNFTLKIRSTKLEDSAMYFCASSPLLAGGNEQYFGPGTRLTVT.

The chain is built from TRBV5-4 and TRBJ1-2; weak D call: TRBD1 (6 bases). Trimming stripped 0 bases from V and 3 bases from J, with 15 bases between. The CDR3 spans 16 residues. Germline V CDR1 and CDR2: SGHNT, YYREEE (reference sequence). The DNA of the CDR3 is TGTGCCAGCAGCTTGGGGCCAGGGGCGGGGGACTATGGCTACACCTTC. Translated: CASSLGPGAGDYGYTF. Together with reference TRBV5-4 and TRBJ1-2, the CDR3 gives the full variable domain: ETGVTQSPTHLIKTRGQQVTLRCSSQSGHNTVSWYQQALGQGPQFIFQYYREEENGRGNFPPRFSGLQFPNYSSELNVNALELDDSALYLCASSLGPGAGDYGYTFGSGTRLTVV.

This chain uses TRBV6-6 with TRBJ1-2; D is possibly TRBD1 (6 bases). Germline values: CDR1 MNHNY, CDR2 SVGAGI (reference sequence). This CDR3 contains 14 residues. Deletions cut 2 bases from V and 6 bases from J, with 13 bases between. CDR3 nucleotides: TGTGCCAGCAGTTACCGACAGGAGAGGAATGGCTACACCTTC. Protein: CASSYRQERNGYTF.

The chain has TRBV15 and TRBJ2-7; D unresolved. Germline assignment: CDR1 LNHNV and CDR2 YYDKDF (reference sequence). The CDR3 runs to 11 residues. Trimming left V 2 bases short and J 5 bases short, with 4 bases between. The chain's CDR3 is CATSRKHEQYF. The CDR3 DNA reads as TGTGCCACCAGCAGAAAGCACGAGCAGTACTTC.

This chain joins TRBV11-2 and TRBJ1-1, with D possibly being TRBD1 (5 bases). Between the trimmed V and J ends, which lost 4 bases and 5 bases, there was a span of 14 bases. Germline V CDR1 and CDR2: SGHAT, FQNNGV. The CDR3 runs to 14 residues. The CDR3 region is CASSSGTAVTEAFF. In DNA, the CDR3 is TGTGCCAGCAGCTCAGGGACGGCTGTGACTGAAGCTTTCTTT.

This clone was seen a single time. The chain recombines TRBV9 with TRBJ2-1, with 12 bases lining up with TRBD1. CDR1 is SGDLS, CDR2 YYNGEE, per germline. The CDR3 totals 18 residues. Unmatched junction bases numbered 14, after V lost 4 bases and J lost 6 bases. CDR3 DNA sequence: TGTGCCAGCAGCCCCCTTGGGACAGGGGGCGCCCCCAGCAATGAGCAGTTCTTC. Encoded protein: CASSPLGTGGAPSNEQFF.

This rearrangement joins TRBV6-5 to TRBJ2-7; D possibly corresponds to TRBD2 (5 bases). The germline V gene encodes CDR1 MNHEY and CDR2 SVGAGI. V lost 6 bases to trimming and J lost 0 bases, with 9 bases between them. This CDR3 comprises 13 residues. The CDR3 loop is CASRLASSYEQYF. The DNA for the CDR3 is TGTGCCAGCAGGCTAGCTAGCTCCTACGAGCAGTACTTC.

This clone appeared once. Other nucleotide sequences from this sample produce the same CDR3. In DNA, the CDR3 is TGCGCCAGCAGCCAGGGTCTGTCCTACGAGCAGTACTTC. Translation gives CASSQGLSYEQYF. The V and J genes are TRBV4-1 and TRBJ2-7; D gene unclear. Trimming shortened V by 3 bases and J by 1 base, and 7 bases separated the two germline ends. Germline assignment: CDR1 MGHRA and CDR2 YSYEKL. The CDR3 totals 13 residues.

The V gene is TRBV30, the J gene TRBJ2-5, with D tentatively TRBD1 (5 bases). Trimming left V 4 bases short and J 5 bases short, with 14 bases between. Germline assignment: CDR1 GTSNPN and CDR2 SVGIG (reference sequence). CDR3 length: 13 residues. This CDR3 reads CAWKGQGRETQYF. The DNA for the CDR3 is TGTGCCTGGAAAGGCCAGGGCAGGGAGACCCAGTACTTC.

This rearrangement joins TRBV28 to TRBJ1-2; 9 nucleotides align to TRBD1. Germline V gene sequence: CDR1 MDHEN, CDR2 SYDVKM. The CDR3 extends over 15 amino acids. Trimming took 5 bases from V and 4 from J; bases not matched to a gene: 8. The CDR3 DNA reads TGTGCCAGCAGTCCCCCTGGGACAGGGTCCTATGGCTACACCTTC. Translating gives CASSPPGTGSYGYTF.

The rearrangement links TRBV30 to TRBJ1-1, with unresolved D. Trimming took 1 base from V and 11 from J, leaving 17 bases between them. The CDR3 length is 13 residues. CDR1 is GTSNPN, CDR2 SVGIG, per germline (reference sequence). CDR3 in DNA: TGTGCCTGGAGTGCAGTCTGGCGATCGGTGGCTTTCTTT. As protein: CAWSAVWRSVAFF.

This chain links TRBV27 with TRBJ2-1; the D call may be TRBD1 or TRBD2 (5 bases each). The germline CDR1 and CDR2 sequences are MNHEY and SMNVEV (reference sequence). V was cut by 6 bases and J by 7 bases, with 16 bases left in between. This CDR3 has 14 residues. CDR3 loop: CASRLGAVGNEQFF. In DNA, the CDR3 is TGTGCCAGCAGACTAGGGGCCGTGGGTAATGAGCAGTTCTTC.

The CDR3 loop is CAWREGVTGGEQFF. The CDR3 nucleotides are TGTGCCTGGAGAGAAGGTGTTACCGGGGGTGAGCAGTTCTTC. The chain couples TRBV30 to TRBJ2-1; possible D gene TRBD2, 6 bases. Germline assignment: CDR1 GTSNPN and CDR2 SVGIG (reference sequence). The CDR3 loop spans 14 amino acids. V lost 3 bases and J lost 9, with 18 bases in between.

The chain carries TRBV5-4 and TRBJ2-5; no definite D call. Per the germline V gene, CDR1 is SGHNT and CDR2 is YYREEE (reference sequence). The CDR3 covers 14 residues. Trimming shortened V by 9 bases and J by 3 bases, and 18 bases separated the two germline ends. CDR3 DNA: TGTGCCACTGCGGATCATGACGGCGAAGAGACCCAGTACTTC. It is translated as CATADHDGEETQYF.

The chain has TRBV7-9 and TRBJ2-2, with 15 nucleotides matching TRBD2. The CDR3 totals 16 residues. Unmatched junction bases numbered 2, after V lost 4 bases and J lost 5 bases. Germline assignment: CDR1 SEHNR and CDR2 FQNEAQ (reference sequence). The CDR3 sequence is CASSSGLAGGTGELFF. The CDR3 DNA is TGTGCCAGCAGCTCGGGACTAGCGGGAGGAACCGGGGAGCTGTTTTTT. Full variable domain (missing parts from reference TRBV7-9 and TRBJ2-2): DTGVSQNPRHKITKRGQNVTFRCDPISEHNRLYWYRQTLGQGPEFLTYFQNEAQLEKSRLLSDRFSAERPKGSFSTLEIQRTEQGDSAMYLCASSSGLAGGTGELFFGEGSRLTVL.

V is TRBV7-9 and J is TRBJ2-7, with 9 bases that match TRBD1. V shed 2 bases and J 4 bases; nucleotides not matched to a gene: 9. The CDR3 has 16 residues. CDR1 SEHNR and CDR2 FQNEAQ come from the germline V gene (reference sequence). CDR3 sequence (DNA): TGTGCCAGCAGCTTACGGGGGACAGGGCCGGATTACGAGCAGTACTTC. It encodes CASSLRGTGPDYEQYF. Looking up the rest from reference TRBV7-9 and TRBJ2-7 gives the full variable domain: DTGVSQNPRHKITKRGQNVTFRCDPISEHNRLYWYRQTLGQGPEFLTYFQNEAQLEKSRLLSDRFSAERPKGSFSTLEIQRTEQGDSAMYLCASSLRGTGPDYEQYFGPGTRLTVT.

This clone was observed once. The CDR3 nucleotides read TGTGCCAGCAGTGTGGCAGGGATGCGGGCCGAGCAGTACTTC. Its protein is CASSVAGMRAEQYF. The rearrangement links TRBV27 to TRBJ2-7; D is possibly TRBD1 or TRBD2 (5 bases each). The germline V gene has CDR1 MNHEY and CDR2 SMNVEV (reference sequence). V was clipped by 5 bases and J by 6 bases, with 17 bases between them. The CDR3 contains 14 residues.

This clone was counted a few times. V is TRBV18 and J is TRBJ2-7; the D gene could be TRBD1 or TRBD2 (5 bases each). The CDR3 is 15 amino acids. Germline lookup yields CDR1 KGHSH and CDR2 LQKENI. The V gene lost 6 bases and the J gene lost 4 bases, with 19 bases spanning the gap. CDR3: CASSQPGTGGYEQYF. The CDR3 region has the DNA TGTGCCAGCTCCCAGCCGGGGACCGGCGGGTACGAGCAGTACTTC.

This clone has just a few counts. The DNA of the CDR3 is TGTGCCAGCAGCTTACCCCAGGGAGGTCGAAACACCATATATTTT. It encodes CASSLPQGGRNTIYF. The V call is TRBV7-8, the J call TRBJ1-3; TRBD1 is a possible D gene (5 bases). Trimming stripped 2 bases from V and 5 bases from J, with 13 bases between. The CDR3 extends over 15 amino acids. CDR1 is SGHVS and CDR2 is FQNEAQ in the germline V gene.

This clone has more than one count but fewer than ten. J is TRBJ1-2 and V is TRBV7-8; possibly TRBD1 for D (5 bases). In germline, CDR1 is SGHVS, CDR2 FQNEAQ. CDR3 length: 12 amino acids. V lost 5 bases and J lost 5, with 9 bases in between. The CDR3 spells CASSVGGYGYTF. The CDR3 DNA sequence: TGTGCCAGCAGCGTGGGGGGTTATGGCTACACCTTC. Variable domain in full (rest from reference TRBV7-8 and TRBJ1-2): GAGVSQSPRYKVAKRGQDVALRCDPISGHVSLFWYQQALGQGPEFLTYFQNEAQLDKSGLPSDRFFAERPEGSVSTLKIQRTQQEDSAVYLCASSVGGYGYTFGSGTRLTVV.

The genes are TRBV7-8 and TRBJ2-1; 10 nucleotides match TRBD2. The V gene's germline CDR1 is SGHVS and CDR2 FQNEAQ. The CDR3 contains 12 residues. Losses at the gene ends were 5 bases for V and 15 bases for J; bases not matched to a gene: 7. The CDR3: CASSQSGRVRFF. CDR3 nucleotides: TGTGCCAGCAGCCAGAGCGGGAGGGTTCGGTTCTTC.

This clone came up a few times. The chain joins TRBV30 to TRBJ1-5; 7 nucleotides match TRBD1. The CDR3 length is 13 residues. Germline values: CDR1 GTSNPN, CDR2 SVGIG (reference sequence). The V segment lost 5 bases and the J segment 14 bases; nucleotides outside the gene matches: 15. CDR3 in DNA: TGTGCCTGGGGCCGACAGGGAGTGGGTTGGAAGCATTTT. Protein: CAWGRQGVGWKHF.

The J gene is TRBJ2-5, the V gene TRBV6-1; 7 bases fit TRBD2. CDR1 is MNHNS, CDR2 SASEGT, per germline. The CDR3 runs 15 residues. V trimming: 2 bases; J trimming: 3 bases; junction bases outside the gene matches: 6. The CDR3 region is CASSESLLAEETQYF. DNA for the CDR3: TGTGCCAGCAGTGAAAGTCTGCTAGCGGAAGAGACCCAGTACTTC.

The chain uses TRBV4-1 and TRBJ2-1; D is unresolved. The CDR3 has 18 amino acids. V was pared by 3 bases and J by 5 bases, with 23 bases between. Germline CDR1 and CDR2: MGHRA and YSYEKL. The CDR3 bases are TGCGCCAGCAGCCACTACTGGGGTAAAGCGCCTAGAGACAATGAGCAGTTCTTC. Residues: CASSHYWGKAPRDNEQFF.

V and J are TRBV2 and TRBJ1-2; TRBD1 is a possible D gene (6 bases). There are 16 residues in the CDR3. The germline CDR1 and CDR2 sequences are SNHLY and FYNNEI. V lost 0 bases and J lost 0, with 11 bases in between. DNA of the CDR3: TGTGCCAGCAGTGAAGCGGGAAGGACAGCTAACTATGGCTACACCTTC. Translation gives CASSEAGRTANYGYTF.

The CDR3 DNA is TGTGCCAGCAGTCTGAACAAGAGGGGGGAAGCTTTCTTT. Translation: CASSLNKRGEAFF. The chain has TRBV28 and TRBJ1-1, with D perhaps matching TRBD1 (6 bases). The length of the CDR3 is 13 residues. Trimming cost V 5 bases and J 8 bases, with 15 bases left between them. Germline CDR1 MDHEN, CDR2 SYDVKM. The whole variable domain, filled in from reference TRBV28 and TRBJ1-1, reads DVKVTQSSRYLVKRTGEKVFLECVQDMDHENMFWYRQDPGLGLRLIYFSYDVKMKEKGDIPEGYSVSREKKERFSLILESASTNQTSMYLCASSLNKRGEAFFGQGTRLTVV.

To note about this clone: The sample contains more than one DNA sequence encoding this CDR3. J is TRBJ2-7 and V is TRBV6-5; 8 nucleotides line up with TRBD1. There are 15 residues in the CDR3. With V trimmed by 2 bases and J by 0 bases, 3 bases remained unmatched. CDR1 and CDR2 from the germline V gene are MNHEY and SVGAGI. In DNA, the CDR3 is TGTGCCAGCAGTTACAGAGACAGGGGCTCCTACGAGCAGTACTTC. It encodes CASSYRDRGSYEQYF.

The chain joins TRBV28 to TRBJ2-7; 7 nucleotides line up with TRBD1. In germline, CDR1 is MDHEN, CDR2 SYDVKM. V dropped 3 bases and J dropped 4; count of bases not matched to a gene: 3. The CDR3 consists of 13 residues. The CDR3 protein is CASSLGQLYEQYF. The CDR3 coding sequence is TGTGCCAGCAGTTTGGGACAGCTTTACGAGCAGTACTTC.

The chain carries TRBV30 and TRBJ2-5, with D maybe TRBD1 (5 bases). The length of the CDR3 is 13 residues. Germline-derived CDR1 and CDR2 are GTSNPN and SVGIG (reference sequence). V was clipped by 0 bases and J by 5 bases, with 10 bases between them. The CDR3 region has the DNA TGTGCCTGGAGTGTAGTGGGGCGGGAGACCCAGTACTTC. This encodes CAWSVVGRETQYF.

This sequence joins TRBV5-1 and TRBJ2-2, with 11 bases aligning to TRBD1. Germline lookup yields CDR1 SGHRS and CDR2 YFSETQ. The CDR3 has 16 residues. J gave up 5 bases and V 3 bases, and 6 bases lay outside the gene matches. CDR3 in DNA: TGCGCCAGCAGCTCCGGACAGGGGGCTGGGACCGGGGAGCTGTTTTTT. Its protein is CASSSGQGAGTGELFF.

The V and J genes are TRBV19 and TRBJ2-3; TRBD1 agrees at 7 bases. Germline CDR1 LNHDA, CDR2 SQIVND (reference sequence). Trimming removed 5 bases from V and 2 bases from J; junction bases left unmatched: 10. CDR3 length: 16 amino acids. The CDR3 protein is CASSPVRGGPTDTQYF. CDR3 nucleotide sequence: TGTGCCAGTAGTCCTGTGAGAGGGGGCCCCACAGATACGCAGTATTTT. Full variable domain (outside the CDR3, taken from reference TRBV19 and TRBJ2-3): DGGITQSPKYLFRKEGQNVTLSCEQNLNHDAMYWYRQDPGQGLRLIYYSQIVNDFQKGDIAEGYSVSREKKESFPLTVTSAQKNPTAFYLCASSPVRGGPTDTQYFGPGTRLTVL.